This entry is about one TCR beta chain. Its specificity is unknown. This record comes from a study of circulating and synovial CD4+ cells in juvenile arthritis. Study findings and constraints: The pathogenic-like versus bulk T cell difference escaped Vbeta family analysis. Compared with bulk blood, circulating pathogenic-like lymphocytes shared substantially more CDR3 sequences with synovial T cells. These repertoires were less diverse than bulk blood CD4 repertoires.

The germline V and J ends were trimmed by 3 bases and 1 base, with 4 bases remaining between them. The germline V gene encodes CDR1 GTSNPN and CDR2 SVGIG (reference sequence). This CDR3 region has 13 residues. Generated by immunoSEQ multiplex PCR, the TCRdb table keeps only in-frame clones and is missing some. This sample yields tens of thousands of clones, of which about 95% are seen a single time; approximately 0.17% belongs to the top ten. The chain employs TRBV30 and TRBJ2-6; D is unresolved. Sequencing was done on a sample of CD4+ T cells from blood. This TCR was sampled from a human donor with juvenile idiopathic arthritis. The CDR3 spells CAWSGSGANVLTF. CDR3 coding DNA: TGTGCCTGGAGCGGGTCTGGGGCCAACGTCCTGACTTTC.